This section outlines one T cell receptor beta chain sequence together with its context. Its antigen is undetermined. V was pared by 4 bases and J by 4 bases, with 13 bases of the junction left unmatched. CDR1 is MNHNS and CDR2 is SASEGT in the germline V gene. The CDR3 contains 17 residues. The data belong to a study of T cell repertoires in cytomegalovirus infection. Study overall: Researchers turned to recently identified HLA-C-restricted CMV epitopes as well as well-studied HLA-B-restricted ones. In public TCR beta signatures, there were indications of both CMV infection and matching HLA type. Whole-study findings and limits: HLA-C-restricted CMV-specific TCR beta clonotypes were dominant in the ex vivo response. Summed frequency of public TCR beta families distinguished CMV carriers with the relevant HLA.

TCRdb used MiXCR to reprocess the reads, holding one entry per CDR3 protein. The table includes about 920,000 distinct CDR3 sequences, around 32% detected once. J is TRBJ1-1 and V is TRBV6-1; 9 bases line up with TRBD1. The receptor was derived from a human donor in good health (CMV status not recorded). Some clones in this sample may be carry-over from other donors' samples. The material sequenced was cultured CD8+ T cells from PBMCs, taken from culture after CMV antigen stimulation. The CDR3: CASSVRTGAIGSTEAFF. Written as DNA, the CDR3 is TGTGCCAGCAGTGTTAGGACAGGGGCGATTGGGAGCACTGAAGCTTTCTTT.